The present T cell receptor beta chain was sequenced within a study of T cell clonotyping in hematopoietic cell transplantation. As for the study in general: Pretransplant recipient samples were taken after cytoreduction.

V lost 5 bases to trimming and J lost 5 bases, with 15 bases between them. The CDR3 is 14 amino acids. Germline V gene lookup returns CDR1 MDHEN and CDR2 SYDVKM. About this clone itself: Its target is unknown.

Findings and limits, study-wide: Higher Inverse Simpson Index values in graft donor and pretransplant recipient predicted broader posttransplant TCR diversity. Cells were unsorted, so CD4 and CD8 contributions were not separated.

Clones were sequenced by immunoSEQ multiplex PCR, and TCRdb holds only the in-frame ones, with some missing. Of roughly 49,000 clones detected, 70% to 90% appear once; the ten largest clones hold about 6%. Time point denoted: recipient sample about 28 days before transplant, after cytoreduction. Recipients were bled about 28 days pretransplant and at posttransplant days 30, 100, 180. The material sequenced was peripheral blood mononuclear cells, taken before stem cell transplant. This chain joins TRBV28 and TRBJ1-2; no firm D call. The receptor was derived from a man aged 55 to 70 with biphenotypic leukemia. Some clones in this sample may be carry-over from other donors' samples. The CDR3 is CASSPRELLYGYTF. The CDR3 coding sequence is TGTGCCAGCAGTCCGCGTGAGTTATTATATGGCTACACCTTC.